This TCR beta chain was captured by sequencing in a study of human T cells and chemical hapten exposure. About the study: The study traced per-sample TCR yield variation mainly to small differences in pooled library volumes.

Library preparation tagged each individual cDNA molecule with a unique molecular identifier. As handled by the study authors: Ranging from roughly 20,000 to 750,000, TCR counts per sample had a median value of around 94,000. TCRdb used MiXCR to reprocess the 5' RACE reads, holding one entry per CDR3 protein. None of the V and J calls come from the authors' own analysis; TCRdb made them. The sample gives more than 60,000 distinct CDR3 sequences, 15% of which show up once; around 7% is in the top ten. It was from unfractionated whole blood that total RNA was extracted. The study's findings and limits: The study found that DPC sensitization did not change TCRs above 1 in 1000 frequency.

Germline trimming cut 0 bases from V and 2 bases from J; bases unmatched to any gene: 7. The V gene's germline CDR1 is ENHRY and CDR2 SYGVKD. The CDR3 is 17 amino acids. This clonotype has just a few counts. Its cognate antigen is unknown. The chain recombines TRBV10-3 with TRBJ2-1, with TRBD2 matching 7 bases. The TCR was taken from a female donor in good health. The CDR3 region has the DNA TGTGCCATCAGTGAGTCTAGAATAGCGGGCCCCTACAATGAGCAGTTCTTC. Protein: CAISESRIAGPYNEQFF.